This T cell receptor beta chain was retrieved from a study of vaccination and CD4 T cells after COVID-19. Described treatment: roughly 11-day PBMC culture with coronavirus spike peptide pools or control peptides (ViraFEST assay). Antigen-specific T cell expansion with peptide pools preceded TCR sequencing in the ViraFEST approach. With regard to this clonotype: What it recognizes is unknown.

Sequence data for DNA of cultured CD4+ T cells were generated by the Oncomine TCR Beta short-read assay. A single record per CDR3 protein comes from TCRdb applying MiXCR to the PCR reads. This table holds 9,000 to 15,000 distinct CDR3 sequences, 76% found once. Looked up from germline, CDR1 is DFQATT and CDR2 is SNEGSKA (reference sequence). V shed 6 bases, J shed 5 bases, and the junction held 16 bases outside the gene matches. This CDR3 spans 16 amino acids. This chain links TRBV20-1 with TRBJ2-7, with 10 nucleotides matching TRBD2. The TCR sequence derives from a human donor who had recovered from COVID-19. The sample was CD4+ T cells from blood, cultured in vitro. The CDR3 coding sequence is TGCAGTGCCCCTCCGGGGAGCGGGAGGGCCTTGGACGAGCAGTACTTC. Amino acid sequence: CSAPPGSGRALDEQYF.